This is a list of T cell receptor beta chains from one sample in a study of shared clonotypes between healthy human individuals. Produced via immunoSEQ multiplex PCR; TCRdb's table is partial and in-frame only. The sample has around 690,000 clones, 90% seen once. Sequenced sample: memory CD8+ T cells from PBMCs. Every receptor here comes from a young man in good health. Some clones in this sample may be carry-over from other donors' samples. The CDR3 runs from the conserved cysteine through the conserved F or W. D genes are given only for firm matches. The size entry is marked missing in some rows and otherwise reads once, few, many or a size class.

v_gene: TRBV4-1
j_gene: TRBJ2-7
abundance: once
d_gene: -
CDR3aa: CASSQDPQGYEQYF
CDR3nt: TGCGCCAGCAGCCAAGATCCCCAGGGCTACGAGCAGTACTTC

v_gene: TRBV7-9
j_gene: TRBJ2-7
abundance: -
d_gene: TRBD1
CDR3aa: CASSSWDRSYEQYF
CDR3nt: TGTGCCAGCAGCTCTTGGGACAGGTCCTACGAGCAGTACTTC

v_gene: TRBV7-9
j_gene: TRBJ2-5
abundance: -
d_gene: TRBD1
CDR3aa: CASSLIGWGQVTQETQYF
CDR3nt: TGTGCCAGCAGCTTAATTGGTTGGGGACAGGTGACCCAAGAGACCCAGTACTTC

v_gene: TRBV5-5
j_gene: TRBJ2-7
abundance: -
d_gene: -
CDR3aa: CASSPGGSYEQYF
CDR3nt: TGTGCCAGCAGTCCTGGAGGGTCCTACGAGCAGTACTTC

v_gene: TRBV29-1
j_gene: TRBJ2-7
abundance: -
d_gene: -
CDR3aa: CSASTEYGKYEQYF
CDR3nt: TGCAGCGCCAGCACGGAGTACGGGAAATACGAGCAGTACTTC

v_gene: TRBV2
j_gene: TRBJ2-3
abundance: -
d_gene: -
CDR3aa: CASTQNRRVSGSTDTQYF
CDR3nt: TGTGCCAGCACTCAAAACCGGCGTGTTAGCGGATCCACAGATACGCAGTATTTT

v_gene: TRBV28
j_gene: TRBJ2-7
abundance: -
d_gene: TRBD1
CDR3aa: CASSLGQGTLYEQYF
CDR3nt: TGTGCCAGCAGTTTAGGACAGGGGACTTTATACGAGCAGTACTTC

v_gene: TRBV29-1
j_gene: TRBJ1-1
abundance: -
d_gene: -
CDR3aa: CSVEDPGIHAEAFF
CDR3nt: TGCAGCGTTGAAGACCCGGGGATCCACGCTGAAGCTTTCTTT

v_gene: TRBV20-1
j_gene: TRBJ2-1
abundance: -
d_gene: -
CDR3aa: CSARLVPEQFF
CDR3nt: TGCAGTGCTAGACTAGTTCCTGAGCAGTTCTTC

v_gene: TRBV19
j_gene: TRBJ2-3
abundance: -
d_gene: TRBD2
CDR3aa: CASSIVMLAGVEDTQYF
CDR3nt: TGTGCCAGTAGTATAGTAATGCTAGCGGGAGTAGAGGATACGCAGTATTTT

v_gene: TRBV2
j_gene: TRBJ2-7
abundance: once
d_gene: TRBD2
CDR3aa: CAAGGHPYEQYF
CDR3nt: TGTGCCGCGGGGGGCCACCCCTACGAGCAGTACTTC

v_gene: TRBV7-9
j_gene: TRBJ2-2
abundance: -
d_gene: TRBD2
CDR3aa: CASSPTSGGGTGELFF
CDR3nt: TGTGCCAGCAGCCCGACTAGCGGGGGTGGTACCGGGGAGCTGTTTTTT

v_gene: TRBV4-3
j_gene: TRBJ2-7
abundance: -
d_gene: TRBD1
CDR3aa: CASSQARQGYEQYF
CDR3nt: TGCGCCAGCAGCCAAGCGAGACAGGGCTACGAGCAGTACTTC

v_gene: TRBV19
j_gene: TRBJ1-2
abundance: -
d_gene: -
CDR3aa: CASSIPWLGGNYGYTF
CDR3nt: TGTGCCAGTAGTATCCCCTGGTTGGGGGGCAACTATGGCTACACCTTC

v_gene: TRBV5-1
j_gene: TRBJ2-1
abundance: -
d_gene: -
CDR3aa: CASSFNNRDGSYNEQFF
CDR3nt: TGCGCCAGCAGCTTTAATAACAGGGACGGCTCCTACAATGAGCAGTTCTTC

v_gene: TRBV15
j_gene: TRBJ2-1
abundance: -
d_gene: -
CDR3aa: CATSIDYNEQFF
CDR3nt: TGTGCCACCAGCATCGACTACAATGAGCAGTTCTTC

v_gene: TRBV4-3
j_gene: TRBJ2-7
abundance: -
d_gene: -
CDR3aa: CASSPRRSSYEQYF
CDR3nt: TGCGCCAGCAGCCCAAGGAGGAGCTCCTACGAGCAGTACTTC

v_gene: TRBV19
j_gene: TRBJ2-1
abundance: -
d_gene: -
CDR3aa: CASSIGLSYNEQFF
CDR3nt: TGTGCCAGTAGTATAGGACTATCGTACAATGAGCAGTTCTTC

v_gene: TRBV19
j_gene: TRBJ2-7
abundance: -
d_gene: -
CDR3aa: CASSSGTAYEQYF
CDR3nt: TGTGCCAGTAGTTCGGGCACCGCCTACGAGCAGTACTTC

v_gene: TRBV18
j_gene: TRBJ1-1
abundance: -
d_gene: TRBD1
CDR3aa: CASSPSGTGLNTEAFF
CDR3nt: TGTGCCAGCTCACCATCCGGGACAGGGCTAAACACTGAAGCTTTCTTT

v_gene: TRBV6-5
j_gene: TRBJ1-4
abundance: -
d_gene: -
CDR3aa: CASSYSGVATNEKLFF
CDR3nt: TGTGCCAGCAGTTACTCCGGGGTTGCAACTAATGAAAAACTGTTTTTT

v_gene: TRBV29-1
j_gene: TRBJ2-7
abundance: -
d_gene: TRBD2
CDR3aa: CSVVGGRVARYEQYF
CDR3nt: TGCAGCGTTGTGGGCGGGAGGGTGGCTAGGTACGAGCAGTACTTC

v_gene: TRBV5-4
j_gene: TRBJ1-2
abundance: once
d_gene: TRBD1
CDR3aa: CASSPGTGVDLDF
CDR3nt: TGTGCCAGCAGCCCTGGGACAGGGGTAGATCTTGACTTC

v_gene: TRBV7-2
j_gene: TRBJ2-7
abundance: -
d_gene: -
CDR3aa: CASSLVNYQGSIEQYF
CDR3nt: TGTGCCAGCAGCTTAGTGAATTACCAGGGGTCCATCGAGCAGTACTTC

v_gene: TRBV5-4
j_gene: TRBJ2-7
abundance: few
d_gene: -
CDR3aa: CASTLGGGEQYF
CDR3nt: TGTGCCAGCACCCTGGGGGGTGGCGAGCAGTACTTC

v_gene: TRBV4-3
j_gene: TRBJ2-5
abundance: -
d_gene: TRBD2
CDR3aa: CASSLAGGVGETQYF
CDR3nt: TGCGCCAGCAGCCTAGCGGGAGGTGTCGGGGAGACCCAGTACTTC

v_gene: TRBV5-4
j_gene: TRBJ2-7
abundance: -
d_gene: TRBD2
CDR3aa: CASSSGLAGAAYEQYF
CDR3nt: TGTGCCAGCAGCTCGGGACTAGCGGGCGCGGCCTACGAGCAGTACTTC

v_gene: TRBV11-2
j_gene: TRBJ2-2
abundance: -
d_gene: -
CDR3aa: CASSSGGDTGELFF
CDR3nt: TGTGCCAGCAGCTCCGGCGGGGACACCGGGGAGCTGTTTTTT

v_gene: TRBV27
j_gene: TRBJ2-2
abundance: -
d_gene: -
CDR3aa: CASSSWGAGVRTGELFF
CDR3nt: TGTGCCAGCAGTTCCTGGGGGGCGGGAGTTCGTACCGGGGAGCTGTTTTTT

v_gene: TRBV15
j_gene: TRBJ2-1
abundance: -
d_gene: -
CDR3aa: CATSSRMADEQFF
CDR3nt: TGTGCCACCAGCAGTCGCATGGCGGATGAGCAGTTCTTC

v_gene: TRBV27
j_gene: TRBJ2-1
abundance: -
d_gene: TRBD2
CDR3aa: CASSLQFSGIRVSEQFF
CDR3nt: TGTGCCAGCAGTCTACAATTTAGCGGGATCAGGGTTAGTGAGCAGTTCTTC

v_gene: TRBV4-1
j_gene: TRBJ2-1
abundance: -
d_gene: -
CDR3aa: CASSQGGAGRYNEQFF
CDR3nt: TGCGCCAGCAGCCAAGGGGGGGCGGGGAGATACAATGAGCAGTTCTTC

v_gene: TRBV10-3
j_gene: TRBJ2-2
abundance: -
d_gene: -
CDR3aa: CAISDVGGSTGELFF
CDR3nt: TGTGCCATCAGTGATGTTGGGGGGAGTACCGGGGAGCTGTTTTTT

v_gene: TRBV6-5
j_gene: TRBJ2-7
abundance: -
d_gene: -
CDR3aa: CASNLGPASYEQYF
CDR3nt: TGTGCCAGCAACCTGGGGCCGGCCTCCTACGAGCAGTACTTC

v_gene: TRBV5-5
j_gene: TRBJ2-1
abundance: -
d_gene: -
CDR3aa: CASSFLTPRYNEQFF
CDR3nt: TGTGCCAGCAGCTTTCTGACCCCCCGGTACAATGAGCAGTTCTTC

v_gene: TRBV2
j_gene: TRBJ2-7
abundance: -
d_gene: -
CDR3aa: CASSEDHHWGTSGYEQYF
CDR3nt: TGTGCCAGCAGTGAAGACCATCATTGGGGGACCAGCGGGTACGAGCAGTACTTC

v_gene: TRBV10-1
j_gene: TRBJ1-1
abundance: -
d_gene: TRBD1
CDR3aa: CASRRSQGATEAFF
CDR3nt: TGCGCCAGCAGACGGTCCCAGGGGGCCACTGAAGCTTTCTTT

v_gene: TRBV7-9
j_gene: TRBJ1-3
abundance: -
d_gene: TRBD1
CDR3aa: CASSHPVFGTEGNTIYF
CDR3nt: TGTGCCAGCAGCCACCCCGTTTTTGGGACAGAAGGAAACACCATATATTTT

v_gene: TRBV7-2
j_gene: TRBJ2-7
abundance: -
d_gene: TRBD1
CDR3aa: CASSTLRGRSHEQYF
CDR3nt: TGTGCCAGCAGCACCCTTAGGGGGCGCTCCCACGAGCAGTACTTC

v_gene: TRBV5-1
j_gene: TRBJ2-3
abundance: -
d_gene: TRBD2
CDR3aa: CASSPWTSADTQYF
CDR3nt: TGCGCCAGCAGCCCCTGGACTAGCGCAGATACGCAGTATTTT

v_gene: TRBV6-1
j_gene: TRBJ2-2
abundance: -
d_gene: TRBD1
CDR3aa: CASSDRADTGELFF
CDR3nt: TGTGCCAGCAGCGACAGGGCGGACACCGGGGAGCTGTTTTTT